The text below deals with one T cell receptor (beta chain). The data stem from a study of T cell changes during pregnancy in multiple sclerosis. Per the germline V gene, CDR1 is SGHVS and CDR2 is FQNEAQ. The CDR3 contains 16 residues. The V gene lost 5 bases and the J gene lost 1 base, with 15 bases spanning the gap. The data were produced by immunoSEQ multiplex PCR, yet TCRdb's version contains in-frame clones alone and is incomplete. The data contain about 51,000 clones, 90% to 95% of them singletons. Sequencing was performed on CD4+ T cells from peripheral blood mononuclear cells, taken in the second trimester of pregnancy. The J gene is TRBJ1-5, the V gene TRBV7-8; perhaps TRBD1 as D (6 bases). The TCR originated in a female donor with multiple sclerosis, enrolled in a pregnancy study. CDR3 sequence: CASSPSPTGSNQPQHF. CDR3 DNA: TGTGCCAGCAGCCCCTCCCCGACAGGAAGCAATCAGCCCCAGCATTTT.